A single sample gave rise to the 15 T cell receptor beta chains below, sequenced in a study of cytomegalovirus exposure and HLA in healthy donors. Repertoires were generated with immunoSEQ multiplex PCR, while TCRdb's copy carries only in-frame clones and drops some. The repertoire consists of around 100,000 clones, with roughly 85% occurring once and the leading ten covering 20% to 25%. Material for sequencing was PBMCs. These receptor sequences come from a man in his late teens or twenties in good health and CMV-seropositive.

The chain employs TRBV27 and TRBJ1-1; 11 bases match TRBD1. Germline-derived CDR1 and CDR2 are MNHEY and SMNVEV (reference sequence). Unmatched junction bases numbered 12, after V lost 5 bases and J lost 4 bases. The CDR3 has 17 amino acids. CDR3 in amino acids: CASSPHTGTGGGTEAFF. CDR3 DNA: TGTGCCAGCAGTCCACACACCGGGACAGGGGGGGGCACTGAAGCTTTCTTT.

In this sample, this clone turned up once. This chain uses TRBV27 with TRBJ1-2; 10 bases align to TRBD1. Germline CDR1 and CDR2: MNHEY and SMNVEV (reference sequence). After removal of 0 bases from V and 6 bases from J, the junction contained 4 bases not matched to a gene. The CDR3 extends over 15 amino acids. CDR3 sequence: CASSLSGQGINGYTF. The CDR3 DNA is TGTGCCAGCAGTTTATCGGGACAGGGGATTAATGGCTACACCTTC.

The rearrangement links TRBV27 to TRBJ2-1; possible D gene TRBD2, 6 bases. Trimming took 7 bases from V and 15 from J, leaving 19 bases between them. CDR1 and CDR2 from the germline V gene are MNHEY and SMNVEV (reference sequence). The CDR3 has 12 residues. CDR3 loop: CASNSGGAQAFF. The CDR3, as DNA: TGTGCCAGCAACTCCGGAGGGGCACAAGCGTTCTTC.

The chain is built from TRBV5-6 and TRBJ2-1, with a weak D call TRBD2 (6 bases). V was cut by 4 bases and J by 0 bases, with 14 bases left in between. The CDR3 runs 16 residues. Germline V lookup: CDR1 SGHDT, CDR2 YYEEEE. CDR3 protein: CASSKPSAYSYNEQFF. The CDR3 DNA reads as TGTGCCAGCAGCAAGCCTAGCGCCTACTCCTACAATGAGCAGTTCTTC.

This sequence joins TRBV2 and TRBJ2-5; D is perhaps TRBD1 (6 bases). Germline loops: CDR1 SNHLY, CDR2 FYNNEI. Trimming shortened V by 6 bases and J by 1 base, and 12 bases separated the two germline ends. This CDR3 is built from 14 residues. The CDR3 here is CASRRTEPQETQYF. The CDR3 DNA reads as TGTGCCAGCAGGAGGACAGAGCCCCAAGAGACCCAGTACTTC.

The chain is built from TRBV14 and TRBJ2-3, with D tentatively TRBD1 (7 bases). The germline V gene has CDR1 SGHDN and CDR2 FVKESK. This CDR3 has 15 amino acids. V was cut by 6 bases and J by 2 bases, with 15 bases left in between. CDR3 in DNA: TGTGCCAGCAGGCGGGGACAGCGACACACAGATACGCAGTATTTT. Its protein is CASRRGQRHTDTQYF.

The gene calls are TRBV5-6 and TRBJ1-1, with D possibly TRBD1 on 5 matching bases. The CDR3 is 13 amino acids. V was shortened by 3 bases and J by 2 bases, with 8 bases between the two germline ends. CDR1 SGHDT and CDR2 YYEEEE come from the germline V gene. For the CDR3, the DNA is TGTGCCAGCAGCTCGGACATTAACACTGAAGCTTTCTTT. Encoded protein: CASSSDINTEAFF. The whole variable domain, remainder taken from reference TRBV5-6 and TRBJ1-1, is DAGVTQSPTHLIKTRGQQVTLRCSPKSGHDTVSWYQQALGQGPQFIFQYYEEEERQRGNFPDRFSGHQFPNYSSELNVNALLLGDSALYLCASSSDINTEAFFGQGTRLTVV.

The chain's CDR3 is CASSPTGGHYGYTF. In DNA form, the CDR3 reads TGTGCCAGCAGTCCGACAGGGGGCCACTATGGCTACACCTTC. V gene TRBV6-5 combines with J gene TRBJ1-2, with 10 bases aligning to TRBD1. After removal of 5 bases from V and 3 bases from J, the junction contained 3 bases not matched to a gene. CDR3 size: 14 residues. CDR1 and CDR2 from the germline V gene are MNHEY and SVGAGI.

The sample holds a few counts of this clone. The J gene is TRBJ1-3, the V gene TRBV5-5; 7 bases agree with TRBD1. CDR1 and CDR2 from the germline V gene are SGHKS and YYEKEE (reference sequence). This CDR3 comprises 14 residues. Trimming cost V 4 bases and J 2 bases; bases outside gene matches: 3. CDR3 in amino acids: CASSLDRTGNTIYF. The CDR3 region has the DNA TGTGCCAGCAGCCTGGACAGGACTGGAAACACCATATATTTT.

The J gene is TRBJ1-3, the V gene TRBV28; D unclear. Germline V gene sequence: CDR1 MDHEN, CDR2 SYDVKM. The CDR3 sequence is 15 residues long. Trimming stripped 7 bases from V and 2 bases from J, with 15 bases between. In nucleotides, the CDR3 is TGTGCCAGCACGACCGAGGAGTGGCCTGGAAACACCATATATTTT. Protein: CASTTEEWPGNTIYF.

The V and J genes are TRBV6-5 and TRBJ2-1, with D tentatively TRBD2 (6 bases). The CDR3 length is 13 residues. Trimming cost V 6 bases and J 8 bases, with 14 bases left between them. Germline assignment: CDR1 MNHEY and CDR2 SVGAGI. The DNA for the CDR3 is TGTGCCAGCAGCCGCCGGGACTTGGATGAGCAGTTCTTC. Translated, it gives CASSRRDLDEQFF.

Written as DNA, the CDR3 is TGTGCCAGCAGGGGGACGACTAGGGAACGAAATGAAAAACTGTTTTTT. Its translation is CASRGTTRERNEKLFF. V usage is TRBV2 and J usage is TRBJ1-4; possibly TRBD1 for D (5 bases). Looked up from germline, CDR1 is SNHLY and CDR2 is FYNNEI. Trimming left V 6 bases short and J 5 bases short, with 19 bases between. CDR3 size: 16 residues.

This chain joins TRBV28 and TRBJ2-1; D is undetermined. This CDR3 has 11 residues. V was shortened by 10 bases and J by 4 bases, with 8 bases between the two germline ends. Germline V gives CDR1 MDHEN, CDR2 SYDVKM. In nucleotides, the CDR3 is TGTGCCATCGGTGTATACAATGAGCAGTTCTTC. This encodes CAIGVYNEQFF.

The chain has TRBV15 and TRBJ2-7; 7 bases map to TRBD1. CDR3 length equals 13 residues. V dropped 3 bases and J dropped 6; count of bases not matched to a gene: 5. CDR1 and CDR2 (germline): LNHNV, YYDKDF (reference sequence). CDR3 in amino acids: CATSSLQGREQYV. CDR3 DNA: TGTGCCACCAGCAGTCTACAGGGGCGCGAGCAGTACGTC.

This rearrangement joins TRBV6-4 to TRBJ2-1; TRBD1 is a possible D gene (6 bases). CDR1 and CDR2 (germline): MRHNA, SNTAGT. Trimming shortened V by 6 bases and J by 2 bases, and 14 bases separated the two germline ends. This CDR3 spans 15 amino acids. CDR3 coding DNA: TGTGCCAGCAGCCCAACAGGGACCCCCTACAATGAGCAGTTCTTC. Translating it yields CASSPTGTPYNEQFF.